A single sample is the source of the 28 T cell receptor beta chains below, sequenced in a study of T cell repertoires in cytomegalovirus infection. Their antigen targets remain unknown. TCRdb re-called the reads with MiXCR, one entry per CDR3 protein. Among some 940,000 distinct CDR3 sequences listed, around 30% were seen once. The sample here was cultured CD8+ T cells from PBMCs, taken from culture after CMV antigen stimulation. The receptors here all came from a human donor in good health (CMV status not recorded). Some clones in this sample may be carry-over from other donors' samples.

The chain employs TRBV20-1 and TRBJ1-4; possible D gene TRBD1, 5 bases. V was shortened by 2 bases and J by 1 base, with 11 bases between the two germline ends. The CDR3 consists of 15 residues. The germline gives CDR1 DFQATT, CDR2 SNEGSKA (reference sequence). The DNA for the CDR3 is TGCAGTGCTAGAAGGCGGCAGGGAACTAATGAAAAACTGTTTTTT. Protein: CSARRRQGTNEKLFF.

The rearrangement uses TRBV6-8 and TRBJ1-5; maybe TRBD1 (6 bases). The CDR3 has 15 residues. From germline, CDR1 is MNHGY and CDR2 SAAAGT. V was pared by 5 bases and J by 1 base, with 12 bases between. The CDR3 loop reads CASSQQGGSNQPQHF. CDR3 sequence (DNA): TGTGCCAGCAGTCAACAGGGAGGGAGCAATCAGCCCCAGCATTTT.

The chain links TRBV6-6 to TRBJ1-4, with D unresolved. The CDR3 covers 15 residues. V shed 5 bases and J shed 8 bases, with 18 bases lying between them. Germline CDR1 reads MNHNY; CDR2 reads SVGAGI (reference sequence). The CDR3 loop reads CASSVGPGEREKLFF. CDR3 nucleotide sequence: TGTGCCAGCAGTGTAGGACCTGGGGAGAGGGAAAAACTGTTTTTT.

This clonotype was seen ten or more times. CDR3 nucleotide sequence: TGTGCCAGCAGTTTAAGAGGGATTAACTATGGCTACACCTTC. This translates into CASSLRGINYGYTF. The chain carries TRBV27 and TRBJ1-2; D unclear. The CDR3 runs 14 residues. V lost 2 bases to trimming and J lost 1 base, with 8 bases between them. The germline gives CDR1 MNHEY, CDR2 SMNVEV (reference sequence).

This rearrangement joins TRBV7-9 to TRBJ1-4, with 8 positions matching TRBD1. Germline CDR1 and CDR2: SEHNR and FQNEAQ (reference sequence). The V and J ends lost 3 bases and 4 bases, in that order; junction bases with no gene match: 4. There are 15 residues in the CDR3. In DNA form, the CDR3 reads TGTGCCAGCAGCTTGATTGGACAGGGTAATGAAAAACTGTTTTTT. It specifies CASSLIGQGNEKLFF. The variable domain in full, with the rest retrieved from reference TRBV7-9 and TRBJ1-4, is DTGVSQNPRHKITKRGQNVTFRCDPISEHNRLYWYRQTLGQGPEFLTYFQNEAQLEKSRLLSDRFSAERPKGSFSTLEIQRTEQGDSAMYLCASSLIGQGNEKLFFGSGTQLSVL.

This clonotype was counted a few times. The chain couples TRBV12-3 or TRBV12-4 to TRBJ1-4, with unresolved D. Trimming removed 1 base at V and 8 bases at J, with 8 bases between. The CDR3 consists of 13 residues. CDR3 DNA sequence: TGTGCCAGCAGTTTAGGGGGAGTCGAAAAACTGTTTTTT. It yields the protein CASSLGGVEKLFF.

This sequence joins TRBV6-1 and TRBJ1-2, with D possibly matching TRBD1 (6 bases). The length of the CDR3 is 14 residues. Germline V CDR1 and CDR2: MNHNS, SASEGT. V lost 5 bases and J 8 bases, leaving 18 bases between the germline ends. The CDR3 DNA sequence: TGTGCCAGCAGTACCCTTCCAGGGGAGGTGGGCTACACCTTC. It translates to CASSTLPGEVGYTF.

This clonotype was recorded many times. The CDR3, as DNA: TGTGCCAGCAGCCCTCGGGAGGGGGGTTATGGCTACACCTTC. This codes for CASSPREGGYGYTF. The V call is TRBV7-2, the J call TRBJ1-2; TRBD1 might be the D (6 bases). The CDR3 contains 14 residues. The V gene's germline CDR1 is SGHTA and CDR2 FQGNSA. V was cut by 5 bases and J by 5 bases, with 15 bases left in between. Supplemented by reference TRBV7-2 and TRBJ1-2, the full variable domain reads GAGVSQSPSNKVTEKGKDVELRCDPISGHTALYWYRQSLGQGLEFLIYFQGNSAPDKSGLPSDRFSAERTGGSVSTLTIQRTQQEDSAVYLCASSPREGGYGYTFGSGTRLTVV.

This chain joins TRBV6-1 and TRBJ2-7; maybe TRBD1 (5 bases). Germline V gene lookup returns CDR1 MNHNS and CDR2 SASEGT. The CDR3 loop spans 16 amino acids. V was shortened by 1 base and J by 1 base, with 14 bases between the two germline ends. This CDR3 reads CASSEDQTVLSYEQYF. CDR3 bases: TGTGCCAGCAGTGAAGATCAGACAGTTTTATCCTACGAGCAGTACTTC.

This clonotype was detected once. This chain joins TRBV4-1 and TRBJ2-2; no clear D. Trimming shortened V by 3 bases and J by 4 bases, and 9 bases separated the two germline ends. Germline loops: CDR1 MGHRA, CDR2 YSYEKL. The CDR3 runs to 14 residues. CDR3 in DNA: TGCGCCAGCAGCCAGAGCCTCTTCACCGGGGAGCTGTTTTTT. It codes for CASSQSLFTGELFF.

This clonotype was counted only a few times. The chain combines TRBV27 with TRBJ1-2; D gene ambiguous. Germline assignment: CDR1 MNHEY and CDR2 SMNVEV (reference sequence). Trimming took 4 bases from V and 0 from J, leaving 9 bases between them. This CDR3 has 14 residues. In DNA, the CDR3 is TGTGCCAGCAGTTCTGGGGAGGCTAACTATGGCTACACCTTC. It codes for CASSSGEANYGYTF.

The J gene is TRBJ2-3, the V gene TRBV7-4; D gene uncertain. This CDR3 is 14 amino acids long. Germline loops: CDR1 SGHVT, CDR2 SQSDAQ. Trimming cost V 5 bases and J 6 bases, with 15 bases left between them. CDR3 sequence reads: CASSPRVGLDTQYF. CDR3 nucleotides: TGTGCCAGCAGCCCCCGTGTTGGGCTGGATACGCAGTATTTT.

CDR3 loop: CASSSVSAGNTIYF. CDR3 DNA sequence: TGTGCCAGTAGTTCCGTCTCTGCCGGAAACACCATATATTTT. V gene TRBV19 combines with J gene TRBJ1-3, with D unclear. The CDR3 has 14 amino acids. Trimming shortened V by 5 bases and J by 4 bases, and 12 bases separated the two germline ends. Germline CDR1 LNHDA, CDR2 SQIVND (reference sequence).

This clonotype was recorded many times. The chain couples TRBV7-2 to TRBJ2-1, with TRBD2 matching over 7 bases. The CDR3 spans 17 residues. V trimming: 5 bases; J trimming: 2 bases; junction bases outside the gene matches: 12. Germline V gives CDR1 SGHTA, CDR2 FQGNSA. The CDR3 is CASSLATGGPTYNEQFF. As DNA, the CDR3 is TGTGCCAGCAGCCTCGCGACGGGGGGTCCGACCTACAATGAGCAGTTCTTC. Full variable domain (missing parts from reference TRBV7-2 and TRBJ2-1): GAGVSQSPSNKVTEKGKDVELRCDPISGHTALYWYRQSLGQGLEFLIYFQGNSAPDKSGLPSDRFSAERTGGSVSTLTIQRTQQEDSAVYLCASSLATGGPTYNEQFFGPGTRLTVL.

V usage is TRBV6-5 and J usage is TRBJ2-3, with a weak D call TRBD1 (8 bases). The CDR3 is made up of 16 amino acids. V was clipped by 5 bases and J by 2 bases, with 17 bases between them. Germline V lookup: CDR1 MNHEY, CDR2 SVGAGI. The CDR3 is CASSDHRGTNTDTQYF. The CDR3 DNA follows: TGTGCCAGCAGTGATCACAGGGGGACTAACACAGATACGCAGTATTTT.

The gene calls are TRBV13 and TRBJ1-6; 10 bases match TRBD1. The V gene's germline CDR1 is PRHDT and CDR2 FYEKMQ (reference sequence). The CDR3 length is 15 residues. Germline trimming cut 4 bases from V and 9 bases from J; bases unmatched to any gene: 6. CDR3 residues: CASSSPRDRGSPLHF. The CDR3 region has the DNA TGTGCCAGCAGCTCTCCCCGGGACAGGGGTTCACCCCTCCACTTT.

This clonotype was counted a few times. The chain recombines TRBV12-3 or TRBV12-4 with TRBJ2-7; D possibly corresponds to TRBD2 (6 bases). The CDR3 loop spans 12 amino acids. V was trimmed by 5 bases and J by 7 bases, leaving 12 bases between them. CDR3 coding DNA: TGTGCCAGCAGTACTAGCCCCTGGGAGCAGTACTTC. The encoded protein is CASSTSPWEQYF.

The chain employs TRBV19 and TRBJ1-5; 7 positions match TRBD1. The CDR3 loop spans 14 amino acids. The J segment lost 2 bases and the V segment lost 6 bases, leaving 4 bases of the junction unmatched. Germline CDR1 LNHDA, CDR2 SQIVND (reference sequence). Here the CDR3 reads CASRGGQRNQPQHF. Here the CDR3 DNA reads TGTGCCAGTAGAGGGGGACAGCGCAATCAGCCCCAGCATTTT.

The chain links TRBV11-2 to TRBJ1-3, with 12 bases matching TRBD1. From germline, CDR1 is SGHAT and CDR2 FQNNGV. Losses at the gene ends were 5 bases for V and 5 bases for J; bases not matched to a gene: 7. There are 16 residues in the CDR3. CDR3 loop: CASSPWDRGLRNTIYF. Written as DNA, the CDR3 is TGTGCCAGCAGCCCCTGGGACAGGGGGCTAAGAAACACCATATATTTT.

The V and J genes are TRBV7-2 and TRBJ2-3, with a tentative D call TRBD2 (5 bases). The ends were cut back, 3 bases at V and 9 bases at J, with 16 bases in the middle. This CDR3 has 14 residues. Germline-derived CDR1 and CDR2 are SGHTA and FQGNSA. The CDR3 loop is CASSLDSLTWTQYF. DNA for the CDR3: TGTGCCAGCAGCTTGGACTCCCTCACATGGACGCAGTATTTT.

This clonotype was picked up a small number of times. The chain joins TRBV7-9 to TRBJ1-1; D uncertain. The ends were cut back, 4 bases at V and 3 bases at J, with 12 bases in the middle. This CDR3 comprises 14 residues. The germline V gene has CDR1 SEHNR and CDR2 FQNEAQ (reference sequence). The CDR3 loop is CASSWDAVDTEAFF. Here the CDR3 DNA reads TGTGCCAGCAGCTGGGATGCAGTGGACACTGAAGCTTTCTTT. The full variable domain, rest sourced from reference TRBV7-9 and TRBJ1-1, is DTGVSQNPRHKITKRGQNVTFRCDPISEHNRLYWYRQTLGQGPEFLTYFQNEAQLEKSRLLSDRFSAERPKGSFSTLEIQRTEQGDSAMYLCASSWDAVDTEAFFGQGTRLTVV.

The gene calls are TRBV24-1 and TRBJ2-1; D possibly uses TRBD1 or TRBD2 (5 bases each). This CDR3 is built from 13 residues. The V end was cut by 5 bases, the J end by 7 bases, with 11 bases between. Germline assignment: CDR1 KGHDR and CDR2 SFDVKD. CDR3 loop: CATSAVWGNEQFF. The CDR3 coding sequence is TGTGCCACCAGTGCCGTTTGGGGGAATGAGCAGTTCTTC.

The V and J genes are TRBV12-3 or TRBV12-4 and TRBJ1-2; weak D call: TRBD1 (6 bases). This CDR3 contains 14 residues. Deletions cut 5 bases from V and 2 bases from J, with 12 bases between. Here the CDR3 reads CASSPWGANYGYTF. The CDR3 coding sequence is TGTGCCAGCAGTCCCTGGGGGGCCAACTATGGCTACACCTTC.

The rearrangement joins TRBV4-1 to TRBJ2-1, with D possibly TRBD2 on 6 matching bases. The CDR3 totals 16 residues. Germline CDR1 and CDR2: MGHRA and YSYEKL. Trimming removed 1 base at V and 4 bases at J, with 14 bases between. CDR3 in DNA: TGCGCCAGCAGCCAAGCTTCGGGGGTAGTATACAATGAGCAGTTCTTC. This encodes CASSQASGVVYNEQFF.

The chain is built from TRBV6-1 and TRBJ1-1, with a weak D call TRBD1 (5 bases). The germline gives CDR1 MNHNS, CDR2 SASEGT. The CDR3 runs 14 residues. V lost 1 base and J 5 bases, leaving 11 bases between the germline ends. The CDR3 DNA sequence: TGTGCCAGCAGTGAAGTTTATACAGGTACTGAAGCTTTCTTT. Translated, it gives CASSEVYTGTEAFF.

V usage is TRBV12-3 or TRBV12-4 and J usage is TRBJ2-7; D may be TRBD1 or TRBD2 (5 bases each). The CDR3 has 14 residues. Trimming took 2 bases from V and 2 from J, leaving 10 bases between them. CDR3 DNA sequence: TGTGCCAGCAGTTTATTTCTGGGACCCTACGAGCAGTACGTC. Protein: CASSLFLGPYEQYV.

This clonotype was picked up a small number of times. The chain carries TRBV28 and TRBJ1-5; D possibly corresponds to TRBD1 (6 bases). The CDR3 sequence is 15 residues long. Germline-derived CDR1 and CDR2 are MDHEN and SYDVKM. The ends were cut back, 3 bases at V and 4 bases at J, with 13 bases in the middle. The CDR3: CASSFLRDINQPQHF. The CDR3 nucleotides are TGTGCCAGCAGTTTTCTCCGGGACATTAATCAGCCCCAGCATTTT.

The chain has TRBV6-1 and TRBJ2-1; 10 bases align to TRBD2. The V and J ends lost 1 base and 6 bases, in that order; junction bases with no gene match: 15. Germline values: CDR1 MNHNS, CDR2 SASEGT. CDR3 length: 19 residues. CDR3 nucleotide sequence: TGTGCCAGCAGTGAAGGGCGAGCGGGGGGGCCCAGTAGGGCCAATGAGCAGTTCTTC. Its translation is CASSEGRAGGPSRANEQFF.